Listed below are T cell receptor beta chains from one sample, sequenced in a study of blood T cells in healthy people across ages. MiXCR, run by TCRdb on the 5' RACE reads, gives a single entry per CDR3 protein. This repertoire shows 700,000 or so distinct CDR3 sequences, less than 45% found once; its top ten account for about 32%. The specimen was blood. These receptors originate from a man at least 80 years old in good health. CDR3s leave out the opening cysteine and the closing phenylalanine or tryptophan. Each record gives: CDR3 protein, V gene, J gene, CDR3 length.

CDR3aa: ASDRADKGTDTQY
v_gene: TRBV2
j_gene: TRBJ2-3
len: 13

CDR3aa: ASSLVVHEQF
v_gene: TRBV7-2
j_gene: TRBJ2-1
len: 10

CDR3aa: ASSESERGGQPQH
v_gene: TRBV10-2
j_gene: TRBJ1-5
len: 13

CDR3aa: ASSQEGGGQVQETQY
v_gene: TRBV4-2
j_gene: TRBJ2-5
len: 15

CDR3aa: SVVSEIVLGSDTQY
v_gene: TRBV29-1
j_gene: TRBJ2-3
len: 14

CDR3aa: ASRATGQGVETQY
v_gene: TRBV7-9
j_gene: TRBJ2-5
len: 13

CDR3aa: ASSPGQGRDNSPLH
v_gene: TRBV6-5
j_gene: TRBJ1-6
len: 14

CDR3aa: ASSHGQTNSPLH
v_gene: TRBV6-4
j_gene: TRBJ1-6
len: 12

CDR3aa: ASGLGLAGGSYNEQF
v_gene: TRBV12-5
j_gene: TRBJ2-1
len: 15

CDR3aa: SARDGSEPDTQY
v_gene: TRBV20-1
j_gene: TRBJ2-3
len: 12

CDR3aa: ASSKFFVAGGKFGEQY
v_gene: TRBV27
j_gene: TRBJ2-7
len: 16

CDR3aa: ASSFGRDNEQF
v_gene: TRBV5-6
j_gene: TRBJ2-1
len: 11

CDR3aa: ASSDFRASGGYEQY
v_gene: TRBV24-1
j_gene: TRBJ2-7
len: 14

CDR3aa: ASITGTGQETQY
v_gene: TRBV2
j_gene: TRBJ2-5
len: 12

CDR3aa: ASSLGVEGEQY
v_gene: TRBV5-1
j_gene: TRBJ2-7
len: 11

CDR3aa: ASRGTDYNEQY
v_gene: TRBV5-6
j_gene: -
len: 11

CDR3aa: ASSYPSDTNTGELF
v_gene: TRBV5-1
j_gene: TRBJ2-2
len: 14

CDR3aa: ASSSTPVGKNIQY
v_gene: TRBV6-2/TRBV6-3
j_gene: TRBJ2-4
len: 13

CDR3aa: ASSLAVQGRAEAF
v_gene: TRBV7-2
j_gene: TRBJ1-1
len: 13

CDR3aa: ASSLSITGTGGRGYT
v_gene: TRBV14
j_gene: TRBJ1-2
len: 15

CDR3aa: SAPGIVEPGELF
v_gene: TRBV20-1
j_gene: TRBJ2-2
len: 12

CDR3aa: ASIDRANTEAF
v_gene: TRBV5-1
j_gene: TRBJ1-1
len: 11

CDR3aa: ASSYSRQGYGYT
v_gene: TRBV4-1
j_gene: TRBJ1-2
len: 12

CDR3aa: VSGVGDRRAKNIQY
v_gene: TRBV12-5
j_gene: TRBJ2-4
len: 14

CDR3aa: SVVRTGGLAGTSSYNEQF
v_gene: TRBV29-1
j_gene: TRBJ2-1
len: 18

CDR3aa: ASSLDGRDSYEQY
v_gene: TRBV5-1
j_gene: TRBJ2-7
len: 13

CDR3aa: SVGQVPSYEQY
v_gene: TRBV29-1
j_gene: TRBJ2-7
len: 11

CDR3aa: SARGRATNEQF
v_gene: TRBV20-1
j_gene: TRBJ2-1
len: 11

CDR3aa: SAPQEGSEQF
v_gene: TRBV20-1
j_gene: TRBJ2-1
len: 10

CDR3aa: SARASGEGDTQY
v_gene: TRBV20-1
j_gene: TRBJ2-3
len: 12

CDR3aa: ASSQVFTGLTGELF
v_gene: TRBV14
j_gene: TRBJ2-2
len: 14

CDR3aa: ASSLGQTGFSEQY
v_gene: TRBV7-6
j_gene: TRBJ2-7
len: 13

CDR3aa: ASSQVGQEIYNEQF
v_gene: TRBV4-3
j_gene: TRBJ2-1
len: 14

CDR3aa: ASSLRRRGTTDPANTGELF
v_gene: TRBV27
j_gene: TRBJ2-2
len: 19

CDR3aa: ASSPPQKETQY
v_gene: TRBV6-2/TRBV6-3
j_gene: -
len: 11